These T cell receptor beta chains were read from a single sample in a study of T cells in localized non-small cell lung cancer. Using immunoSEQ multiplex PCR, the repertoire was profiled, and TCRdb retains in-frame clones only, with some absent. The sample includes approximately 40,000 clones, around nine tenths seen only once; the top ten take around 3.4%. The sequencing used peripheral blood, collected before any cancer treatment. These receptors were collected from a man aged 18-55 years with stage I lung adenocarcinoma. The CDR3 runs from the conserved cysteine through the conserved F or W. The D gene is left open where the match is weak. Only part of the rows carry a size: once, few, many, or a class if the clone is expanded.

size | J | D | V | DNA | CDR3
. | TRBJ1-2 | . | TRBV7-9 | TGTGCCAGCAGCTTAGTGACACGCAACGAGAGGGGCTACACCTTC | CASSLVTRNERGYTF
. | TRBJ1-5 | . | TRBV21-1 | TGTGCCAGCAGCAACCGGGACAGGGAAAGTCAGCCCCAGCATTTT | CASSNRDRESQPQHF
. | TRBJ2-5 | . | TRBV25-1 | TGTGCCAGCAGTGAATATGGTCAGGGGATCGGAGAGACCCAGTACTTC | CASSEYGQGIGETQYF
. | TRBJ1-1 | TRBD1 | TRBV2 | TGTGCCAGCAGTGTACAGGGGTCCACTGAAGCTTTCTTT | CASSVQGSTEAFF
. | TRBJ2-1 | . | TRBV30 | TGTGCCTGGAGAAAAGGGTCGTTGAATGAGCAGTTCTTC | CAWRKGSLNEQFF
. | TRBJ2-7 | . | TRBV30 | TGTGCCTGGAGCCTCGGTACCTACGAGCAGTACTTC | CAWSLGTYEQYF
. | TRBJ1-1 | TRBD1 | TRBV18 | TGTGCCAGCCTCAAATCGGGGACAGGGGCCACTGAAGCTTTCTTT | CASLKSGTGATEAFF
. | TRBJ2-2 | TRBD2 | TRBV5-4 | TGTGCCAGCAGCTTGATGACTAGCGGGGCCCCCGGGGAGCTGTTTTTT | CASSLMTSGAPGELFF
. | TRBJ2-7 | . | TRBV10-3 | TGTGCCACCCAACCCTCCGAGCCGGGACGACACTACGAGCAGTACTTC | CATQPSEPGRHYEQYF
. | TRBJ1-2 | . | TRBV5-4 | TGTGCCAGCAGCTTGGCAGGGGAGGTTGGCTACACCTTC | CASSLAGEVGYTF
. | TRBJ2-2 | TRBD2 | TRBV5-4 | TGTGCCAGCAGCCCAGCGGGGGGGCCTACCGGGGAGCTGTTTTTT | CASSPAGGPTGELFF
. | TRBJ1-3 | . | TRBV2 | TGTGCCAGCAGTGGGACTGCCGGGGGGCTTGCTGGAAACACCATATATTTT | CASSGTAGGLAGNTIYF
. | TRBJ1-2 | TRBD1 | TRBV18 | TGTGCCAGCTCACCAAGTGAGGGGGCCTATGGCTACACCTTC | CASSPSEGAYGYTF
once | TRBJ2-3 | . | TRBV7-9 | TGTGCCAGCAGCCCCTTTTTAGGGGTAGTCGGCACAGATACGCAGTATTTT | CASSPFLGVVGTDTQYF
. | TRBJ2-3 | . | TRBV7-9 | TGTGCCAGCAGAGAGGGGCAGGGAGGTACAGATACGCAGTATTTT | CASREGQGGTDTQYF
. | TRBJ1-1 | . | TRBV7-3 | TGTGCCAGCAGCTTAACAGCAGCTATGAACACTGAAGCTTTCTTT | CASSLTAAMNTEAFF
. | TRBJ1-6 | . | TRBV19 | TGTGCCAGTAGTATGAGGTCGGGGCAGGGAATACCCCTCCACTTT | CASSMRSGQGIPLHF
. | TRBJ2-4 | . | TRBV18 | TGTGCCAGCTCACCTTTGAAAAGTATAGCCAAAAACATTCAGTACTTC | CASSPLKSIAKNIQYF
. | TRBJ1-1 | TRBD1 | TRBV13 | TGTGCCAGCAGCTTCACAGGGGTGGGTCGCACTGAAGCTTTCTTT | CASSFTGVGRTEAFF
. | TRBJ1-5 | . | TRBV19 | TGTGCCAGTAGTATGGGCAGCTATAGCAATCAGCCCCAGCATTTT | CASSMGSYSNQPQHF
. | TRBJ2-3 | . | TRBV4-2 | TGTGCCAGCAGCCAAGATTATCCCGATACGCAGTATTTT | CASSQDYPDTQYF
. | TRBJ1-5 | . | TRBV30 | TGTGCCTGGCAAATTAGCAATCAGCCCCAGCATTTT | CAWQISNQPQHF
once | TRBJ1-5 | . | TRBV29-1 | TGCAGCGTTGAACTGGCGAGTGGTCAGCCCCAGCATTTT | CSVELASGQPQHF
. | TRBJ1-1 | . | TRBV29-1 | TGCAGCGTCGTCCCGACACCTACTGAAGCTTTCTTT | CSVVPTPTEAFF
. | TRBJ2-3 | . | TRBV6-1 | TGTGCCAGCAGTAGAGGACTAACGGGGGATACGCAGTATTTT | CASSRGLTGDTQYF
. | TRBJ2-6 | . | TRBV4-2 | TGTGCCAGCAGCCCCCGGGCACAGGGTGCCGGGGCCAACGTCCTGACTTTC | CASSPRAQGAGANVLTF
. | TRBJ2-7 | TRBD1 | TRBV6-6 | TGTGCCAGCAGTAGTCCGGGACAGGGTGTTTACGAGCAGTACTTC | CASSSPGQGVYEQYF
. | TRBJ2-3 | . | TRBV30 | TGTGCCTGGAGTGTCGGGACAGATACGCAGTATTTT | CAWSVGTDTQYF
. | TRBJ2-2 | . | TRBV6-5 | TGTGCCAGCAGTTACGATGGCACCGGGGAGCTGTTTTTT | CASSYDGTGELFF
. | TRBJ1-5 | TRBD1 | TRBV2 | TGTGCCAGCAGGGTCGACAGGGGGCTTGGCAATCAGCCCCAGCATTTT | CASRVDRGLGNQPQHF
. | TRBJ1-2 | TRBD1 | TRBV6-1 | TGTGCCAGCATTCCGACAGGGGGCAACTATGGCTACACCTTC | CASIPTGGNYGYTF
few | TRBJ1-1 | . | TRBV7-3 | TGTGCCAGCAGCACAAATAGAAACACTGAAGCTTTCTTT | CASSTNRNTEAFF
. | TRBJ2-1 | . | TRBV7-9 | TGTGCCAGCAGCCGACAGGACACTGAGTTCTTC | CASSRQDTEFF
once | TRBJ2-3 | TRBD2 | TRBV10-3 | TGTGCCATCAGTGAGGTTAGCGGGGGCACAGATACGCAGTATTTT | CAISEVSGGTDTQYF
. | TRBJ2-2 | . | TRBV28 | TGTGCCAGCGTGGCGGGACAAATAGGAGGCGGGGAGCTGTTTTTT | CASVAGQIGGGELFF
. | TRBJ2-2 | TRBD2 | TRBV7-3 | TGTGCCAGCAGCCCCCCGGGGGGGGAATGGGCCGGGGAGCTGTTTTTT | CASSPPGGEWAGELFF
once | TRBJ1-4 | . | TRBV2 | TGTGCCAGCACCGAGGTTTTTGATGAAAAACTGTTTTTT | CASTEVFDEKLFF
. | TRBJ2-3 | TRBD2 | TRBV7-2 | TGTGCCAGCAGTTACTGGTCCAGCGGGGGGTTGGATACGCAGTATTTT | CASSYWSSGGLDTQYF
. | TRBJ2-7 | . | TRBV5-1 | TGCGCCAGCAAGGAGGGACAGTATCACGAGCAGTACTTC | CASKEGQYHEQYF
. | TRBJ2-3 | TRBD1 | TRBV9 | TGTGCCAGCAGCGCCCCGGGACAGGGACTAGATACGCAGTATTTT | CASSAPGQGLDTQYF
. | TRBJ1-2 | . | TRBV4-2 | TGTGCCAGCAGCCAAGAGCAGGGCCTAGGCTACACCTTC | CASSQEQGLGYTF
. | TRBJ1-5 | . | TRBV4-2 | TGTGCCAGCAGCCAAGAGGGGGCGGGTCGTAGCAATCAGCCCCAGCATTTT | CASSQEGAGRSNQPQHF